This passage covers 27 T cell receptor beta chains from one sample sequenced in a study of blood T cell repertoires in COVID-19. Clones were sequenced by immunoSEQ multiplex PCR, and TCRdb holds only the in-frame ones, with some missing. The table lists 300,000 to 400,000 clones, roughly 90% of them singletons. Sequenced input: peripheral blood. The receptors shown here come from a woman between 25 and 40 years old with COVID-19, enrolled during active disease.

The CDR3: CASSQDPTGSTEAFF. The CDR3 nucleotides are TGCGCCAGCAGCCAAGACCCCACAGGATCCACTGAAGCTTTCTTT. The chain joins TRBV4-1 to TRBJ1-1; the D gene is possibly TRBD1 (5 bases). Per germline, CDR1 MGHRA and CDR2 YSYEKL. Trimming took 0 bases from V and 4 from J, leaving 12 bases between them. The length of the CDR3 is 15 residues.

The chain couples TRBV7-9 to TRBJ2-7; the match to TRBD2 covers 11 bases. The CDR3 sequence is 19 residues long. V shed 5 bases, J shed 3 bases, and the junction held 18 bases outside the gene matches. Germline loops: CDR1 SEHNR, CDR2 FQNEAQ (reference sequence). This CDR3 is CASSRSGSGRLAGRYEQYF. The CDR3 nucleotides read TGTGCCAGCAGCCGTTCCGGGTCCGGACGACTAGCGGGGCGCTACGAGCAGTACTTC.

The V call is TRBV28, the J call TRBJ1-5; TRBD1 agrees at 8 bases. J was trimmed by 7 bases and V by 7 bases; bases with no gene match: 15. The CDR3 is made up of 16 amino acids. The germline gives CDR1 MDHEN, CDR2 SYDVKM. The chain's CDR3 is CASNVGVVRGQQPQHF. CDR3 in DNA: TGTGCCAGCAACGTCGGCGTGGTCAGGGGGCAACAGCCCCAGCATTTT.

The chain couples TRBV7-9 to TRBJ2-7; 9 bases fit TRBD1. J gave up 7 bases and V 1 base, and 11 bases lay outside the gene matches. CDR3 length: 16 amino acids. Germline CDR1 is SEHNR and CDR2 is FQNEAQ (reference sequence). CDR3 sequence reads: CASSLEPGQGNTEQYF. The CDR3 DNA follows: TGTGCCAGCAGCTTAGAACCGGGACAGGGAAACACAGAGCAGTACTTC.

The chain has TRBV3-1 (or the pseudogene TRBV3-2) and TRBJ1-1, with 9 bases that match TRBD1. This CDR3 region has 15 residues. Germline V CDR1 and CDR2: LGHDT, YNNKEL (reference sequence). The junction had 3 bases not matched to a gene; V was cut back by 4 bases and J by 0 bases. The CDR3 spells CASSPTGGMNTEAFF. CDR3 coding DNA: TGTGCCAGCAGCCCGACAGGGGGGATGAACACTGAAGCTTTCTTT.

This clone appeared a single time. This rearrangement joins TRBV19 to TRBJ2-5; 7 bases align to TRBD2. Trimming removed 3 bases from V and 4 bases from J; junction bases left unmatched: 5. Germline V gene sequence: CDR1 LNHDA, CDR2 SQIVND (reference sequence). The CDR3 is made up of 14 amino acids. CDR3 nucleotide sequence: TGTGCCAGTAGTATCGGGGCTAGCGGAGAGACCCAGTACTTC. Its protein product is CASSIGASGETQYF.

For the CDR3, the DNA is TGTGCCAGCAGTGACTGGGGGGGGACAGATACGCAGTATTTT. Translated, it gives CASSDWGGTDTQYF. The chain links TRBV2 to TRBJ2-3; 7 nucleotides agree with TRBD2. CDR3 length equals 14 residues. After removal of 3 bases from V and 3 bases from J, the junction contained 3 bases not matched to a gene. Germline assignment: CDR1 SNHLY and CDR2 FYNNEI. The entire variable domain, with the rest obtained from reference TRBV2 and TRBJ2-3, is as follows: EPEVTQTPSHQVTQMGQEVILRCVPISNHLYFYWYRQILGQKVEFLVSFYNNEISEKSEIFDDQFSVERPDGSNFTLKIRSTKLEDSAMYFCASSDWGGTDTQYFGPGTRLTVL.

This chain uses TRBV28 with TRBJ1-1; 8 positions agree with TRBD1. Germline V CDR1 and CDR2: MDHEN, SYDVKM. After removal of 6 bases from V and 4 bases from J, the junction contained 7 bases not matched to a gene. The CDR3 loop spans 14 amino acids. CDR3 residues: CASSPQGAGTEAFF. In DNA form, the CDR3 reads TGTGCCAGCAGCCCTCAGGGGGCTGGCACTGAAGCTTTCTTT.

The chain combines TRBV5-1 with TRBJ2-2; 9 nucleotides match TRBD2. The CDR3 runs to 16 residues. Germline trimming cut 2 bases from V and 3 bases from J; bases unmatched to any gene: 5. CDR1 and CDR2 (germline): SGHRS, YFSETQ. The CDR3 region has the DNA TGCGCCAGCAGCTTCTCTAGCGGGACCTACACCGGGGAGCTGTTTTTT. This sequence encodes CASSFSSGTYTGELFF.

The rearrangement uses TRBV2 and TRBJ2-3; possibly TRBD2 for D (6 bases). Germline-derived CDR1 and CDR2 are SNHLY and FYNNEI. The CDR3 loop spans 15 amino acids. Trimming took off 1 base at V and 6 bases at J, with 14 bases between the two ends. The CDR3 protein is CASSEGGVDTDTQYF. CDR3 sequence (DNA): TGTGCCAGCAGTGAAGGGGGGGTAGATACGGATACGCAGTATTTT.

A word on this clone: This specimen includes other DNA sequences encoding the same CDR3. This rearrangement joins TRBV19 to TRBJ1-2; unclear D gene. Germline V gives CDR1 LNHDA, CDR2 SQIVND (reference sequence). CDR3 size: 14 residues. V was clipped by 6 bases and J by 2 bases, with 13 bases between them. CDR3 sequence: CASSPTTLNYGYTF. CDR3 nucleotides: TGTGCCAGTAGCCCCACGACTCTAAACTATGGCTACACCTTC.

The V call is TRBV5-1, the J call TRBJ2-7; 9 bases are shared with TRBD1. CDR3 length: 15 residues. Germline-derived CDR1 and CDR2 are SGHRS and YFSETQ. The trim removed 4 bases at V and 3 bases at J, leaving 8 bases unmatched. CDR3 region: CASSPGQGPYYEQYF. The CDR3, as DNA: TGCGCCAGCAGCCCGGGACAGGGCCCATACTACGAGCAGTACTTC.

About this clone itself: The same CDR3 arises from other DNA sequences in this sample as well. This chain joins TRBV27 and TRBJ2-7; 8 bases map to TRBD2. In germline, CDR1 is MNHEY, CDR2 SMNVEV (reference sequence). The CDR3 totals 14 residues. The J segment lost 2 bases and the V segment lost 3 bases, leaving 3 bases of the junction unmatched. The DNA of the CDR3 is TGTGCCAGCAGTTTCGCGGGAGGTCCCTACGAGCAGTACTTC. Translating gives CASSFAGGPYEQYF.

The V and J genes are TRBV27 and TRBJ2-4, with 11 bases lining up with TRBD1. The V gene's germline CDR1 is MNHEY and CDR2 SMNVEV (reference sequence). J was trimmed by 1 base and V by 5 bases; bases with no gene match: 4. This CDR3 has 16 residues. The CDR3 DNA follows: TGTGCCAGCAGTACCGGGACAGGGGGGGCCAAAAACATTCAGTACTTC. It codes for CASSTGTGGAKNIQYF.

The genes are TRBV5-8 and TRBJ2-7, with TRBD1 as a possible D gene (5 bases). V lost 4 bases, J lost 5 bases, and 19 bases lay in between. Germline assignment: CDR1 SGHTS and CDR2 YDEGEE. This CDR3 has 15 amino acids. The CDR3 coding sequence is TGTGCCAGCAGCCAGCAGGGCAGGGTCAAGCACGAGCAGTACTTC. Translating gives CASSQQGRVKHEQYF.

The rearrangement links TRBV7-9 to TRBJ1-4; the match to TRBD1 covers 8 bases. In germline, CDR1 is SEHNR, CDR2 FQNEAQ (reference sequence). V lost 3 bases, J lost 7 bases, and 7 bases stayed unmatched. There are 15 residues in the CDR3. The chain's CDR3 is CASSFAGGSREKLFF. DNA of the CDR3: TGTGCCAGCAGCTTTGCAGGGGGCTCGCGTGAAAAACTGTTTTTT.

J is TRBJ1-1 and V is TRBV4-1; 7 nucleotides match TRBD1. V shed 4 bases and J 7 bases; nucleotides not matched to a gene: 9. This CDR3 contains 14 residues. The germline gives CDR1 MGHRA, CDR2 YSYEKL. The CDR3 region has the DNA TGCGCCAGCAGCCCCCTTGGGACAGACCATGAAGCTTTCTTT. This sequence encodes CASSPLGTDHEAFF.

This clone was observed a few times. The chain combines TRBV27 with TRBJ2-1; D is perhaps TRBD1 (5 bases). Trimming stripped 4 bases from V and 2 bases from J, with 15 bases between. Germline-derived CDR1 and CDR2 are MNHEY and SMNVEV (reference sequence). This CDR3 has 16 residues. The CDR3 sequence is CASSSTEGPTYNEQFF. CDR3 sequence (DNA): TGTGCCAGCAGTTCGACAGAAGGACCTACCTACAATGAGCAGTTCTTC.

This chain joins TRBV5-1 and TRBJ2-3; 8 bases line up with TRBD1. Germline values: CDR1 SGHRS, CDR2 YFSETQ. The CDR3 totals 14 residues. Germline trimming cut 4 bases from V and 5 bases from J; bases unmatched to any gene: 6. The CDR3 DNA follows: TGCGCCAGCAGCCTCCCTGACAGGGGAGATACGCAGTATTTT. Protein product: CASSLPDRGDTQYF.

The chain joins TRBV6-5 to TRBJ1-5, with TRBD1 matching 7 bases. Germline assignment: CDR1 MNHEY and CDR2 SVGAGI. The trim removed 6 bases at V and 5 bases at J, leaving 10 bases unmatched. The CDR3 consists of 15 residues. CDR3 sequence: CASRTLSGGDQPQHF. CDR3 nucleotides: TGTGCCAGCAGAACTCTTTCAGGGGGAGATCAGCCCCAGCATTTT.

The genes are TRBV28 and TRBJ1-1; D is uncertain. There are 15 residues in the CDR3. The V and J ends lost 5 bases and 2 bases respectively, with 15 bases between them. Germline CDR1 MDHEN, CDR2 SYDVKM. CDR3 protein: CASSPPTIINTEAFF. Written as DNA, the CDR3 is TGTGCCAGCAGTCCCCCTACGATCATAAACACTGAAGCTTTCTTT.

The gene calls are TRBV5-4 and TRBJ2-5; 14 positions match TRBD2. The CDR3 consists of 15 residues. Per the germline V gene, CDR1 is SGHNT and CDR2 is YYREEE (reference sequence). After removal of 4 bases from V and 5 bases from J, the junction contained 4 bases not matched to a gene. CDR3 in amino acids: CASSVGLAGDETQYF. The CDR3 DNA follows: TGTGCCAGCAGCGTGGGACTAGCGGGAGATGAGACCCAGTACTTC.

Of note for this clone: The junction and the germline gene differ at one end; a read error may be behind it. V and J are TRBV19 and TRBJ1-2; no firm D call. This CDR3 is 11 amino acids long. CDR1 and CDR2 (germline): LNHDA, SQIVND (reference sequence). CDR3 nucleotides: TGTGCCAGTAGTACTAACCATGGCTACACCTTC. Encoded protein: CASSTNHGYTF.

This clone was detected once. The rearrangement links TRBV24-1 to TRBJ2-3; 7 bases agree with TRBD1. Germline trimming cut 4 bases from V and 2 bases from J; bases unmatched to any gene: 8. The germline V gene has CDR1 KGHDR and CDR2 SFDVKD. CDR3 size: 16 residues. For the CDR3, the DNA is TGTGCCACCAGTGACCCATCAACAGGGGACACAGATACGCAGTATTTT. Encoded protein: CATSDPSTGDTDTQYF.

The CDR3 coding sequence is TGCAGTGCTAGTTTACAGCGCAATCAGCCCCAGCATTTT. Residues: CSASLQRNQPQHF. This chain links TRBV20-1 with TRBJ1-5; D unresolved. The CDR3 has 13 residues. V gave up 3 bases and J gave up 2 bases, with 8 bases separating them. Germline CDR1 DFQATT, CDR2 SNEGSKA (reference sequence).

There are a few counts of this clone. This chain uses TRBV28 with TRBJ1-3, with 8 bases aligning to TRBD1. The V segment lost 4 bases and the J segment 0 bases; nucleotides outside the gene matches: 5. CDR1 is MDHEN, CDR2 SYDVKM, per germline. CDR3 length: 16 residues. The CDR3 sequence: CASSSRTGHSGNTIYF. The CDR3 DNA is TGTGCCAGCAGTTCTCGGACAGGGCACTCTGGAAACACCATATATTTT.

V is TRBV10-1 and J is TRBJ2-1; 12 nucleotides match TRBD2. The J segment lost 7 bases and the V segment lost 4 bases, leaving 5 bases of the junction unmatched. Germline V CDR1 and CDR2: WNHNN, SYGVQD (reference sequence). CDR3 length: 15 amino acids. CDR3 sequence: CASSAPTSGSNEQFF. In DNA form, the CDR3 reads TGCGCCAGCAGTGCCCCGACTAGCGGGAGTAATGAGCAGTTCTTC.